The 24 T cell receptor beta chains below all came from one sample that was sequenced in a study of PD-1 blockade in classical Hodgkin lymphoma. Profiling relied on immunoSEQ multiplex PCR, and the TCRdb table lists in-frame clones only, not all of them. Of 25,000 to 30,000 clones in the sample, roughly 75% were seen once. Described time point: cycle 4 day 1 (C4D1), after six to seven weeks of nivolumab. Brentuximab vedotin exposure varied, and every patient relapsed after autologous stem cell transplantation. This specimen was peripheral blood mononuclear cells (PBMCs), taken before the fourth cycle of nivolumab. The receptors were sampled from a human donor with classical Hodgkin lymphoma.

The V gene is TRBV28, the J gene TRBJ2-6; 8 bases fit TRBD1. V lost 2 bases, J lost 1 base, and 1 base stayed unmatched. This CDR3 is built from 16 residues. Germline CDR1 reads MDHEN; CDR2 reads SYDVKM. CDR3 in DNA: TGTGCCAGCAGTTTAAGGACAGGGTCTGGGGCCAACGTCCTGACTTTC. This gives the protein CASSLRTGSGANVLTF.

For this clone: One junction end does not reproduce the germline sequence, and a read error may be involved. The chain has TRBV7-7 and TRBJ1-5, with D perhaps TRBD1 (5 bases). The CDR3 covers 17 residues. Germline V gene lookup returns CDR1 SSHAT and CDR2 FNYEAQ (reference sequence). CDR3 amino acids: CASSLVGTAPGNQPQHF. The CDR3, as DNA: TGTGCTAGCAGCTTAGTAGGGACGGCCCCGGGCAATCAGCCCCAGCATTTT.

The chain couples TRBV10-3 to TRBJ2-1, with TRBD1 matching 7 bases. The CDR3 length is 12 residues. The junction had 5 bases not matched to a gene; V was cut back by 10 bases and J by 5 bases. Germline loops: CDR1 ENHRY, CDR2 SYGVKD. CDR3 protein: CATGTANNEQFF. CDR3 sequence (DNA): TGTGCCACCGGGACAGCCAACAATGAGCAGTTCTTC.

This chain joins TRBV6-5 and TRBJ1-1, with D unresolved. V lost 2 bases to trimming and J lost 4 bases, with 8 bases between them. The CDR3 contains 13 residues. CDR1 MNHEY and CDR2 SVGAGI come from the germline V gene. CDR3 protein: CASSYSLGTEAFF. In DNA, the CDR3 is TGTGCCAGCAGTTACAGTCTTGGCACTGAAGCTTTCTTT.

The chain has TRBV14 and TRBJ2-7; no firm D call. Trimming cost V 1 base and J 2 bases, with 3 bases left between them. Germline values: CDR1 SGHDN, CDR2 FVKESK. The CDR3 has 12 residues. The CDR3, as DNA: TGTGCCAGCAGCCAAGTACCCTACGAGCAGTACTTC. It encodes CASSQVPYEQYF.

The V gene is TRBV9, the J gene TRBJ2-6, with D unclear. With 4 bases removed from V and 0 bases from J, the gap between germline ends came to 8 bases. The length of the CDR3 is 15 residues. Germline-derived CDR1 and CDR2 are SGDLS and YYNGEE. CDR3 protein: CASSPQRSGANVLTF. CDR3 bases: TGTGCCAGCAGCCCCCAGCGCTCTGGGGCCAACGTCCTGACTTTC.

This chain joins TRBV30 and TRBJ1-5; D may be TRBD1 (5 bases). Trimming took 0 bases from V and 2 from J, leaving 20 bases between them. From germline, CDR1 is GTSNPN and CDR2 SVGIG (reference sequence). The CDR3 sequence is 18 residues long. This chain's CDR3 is CAWSVQKGGTGGNQPQHF. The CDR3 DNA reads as TGTGCCTGGAGTGTACAAAAGGGTGGGACTGGGGGCAATCAGCCCCAGCATTTT.

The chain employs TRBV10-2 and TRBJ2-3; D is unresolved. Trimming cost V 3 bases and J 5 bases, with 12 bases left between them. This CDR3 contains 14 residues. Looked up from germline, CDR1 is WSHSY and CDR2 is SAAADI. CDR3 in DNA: TGCGCCAGCAGTGATTCGGCCCCTCTAGATACGCAGTATTTT. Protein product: CASSDSAPLDTQYF.

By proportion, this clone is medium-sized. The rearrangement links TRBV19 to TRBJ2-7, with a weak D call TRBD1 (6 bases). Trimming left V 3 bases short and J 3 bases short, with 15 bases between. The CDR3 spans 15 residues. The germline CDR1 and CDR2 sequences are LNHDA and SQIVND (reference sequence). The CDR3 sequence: CASSIPGHGLYEQYF. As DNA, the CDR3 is TGTGCCAGTAGTATCCCGGGACATGGTCTCTACGAGCAGTACTTC. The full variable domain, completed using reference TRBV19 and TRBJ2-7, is DGGITQSPKYLFRKEGQNVTLSCEQNLNHDAMYWYRQDPGQGLRLIYYSQIVNDFQKGDIAEGYSVSREKKESFPLTVTSAQKNPTAFYLCASSIPGHGLYEQYFGPGTRLTVT.

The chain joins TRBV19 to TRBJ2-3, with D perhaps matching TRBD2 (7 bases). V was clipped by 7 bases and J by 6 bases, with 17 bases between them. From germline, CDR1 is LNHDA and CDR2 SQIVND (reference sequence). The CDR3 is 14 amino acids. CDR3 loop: CASMDSGISDTQYF. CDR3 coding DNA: TGTGCCAGTATGGACAGCGGGATATCGGATACGCAGTATTTT.

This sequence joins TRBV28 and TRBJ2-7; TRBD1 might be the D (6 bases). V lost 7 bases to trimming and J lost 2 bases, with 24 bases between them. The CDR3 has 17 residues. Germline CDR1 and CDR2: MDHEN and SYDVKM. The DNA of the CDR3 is TGTGCCAGCACACCCCCCCTACAGGGCACTGTCCCCTACGAGCAGTACTTC. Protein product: CASTPPLQGTVPYEQYF.

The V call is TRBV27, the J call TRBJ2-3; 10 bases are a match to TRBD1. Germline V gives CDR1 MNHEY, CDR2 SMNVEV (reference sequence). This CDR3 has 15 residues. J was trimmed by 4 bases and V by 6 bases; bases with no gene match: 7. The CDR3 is CASSLDRGRADTQYF. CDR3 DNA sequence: TGTGCCAGCAGCCTCGACAGGGGGCGAGCAGATACGCAGTATTTT.

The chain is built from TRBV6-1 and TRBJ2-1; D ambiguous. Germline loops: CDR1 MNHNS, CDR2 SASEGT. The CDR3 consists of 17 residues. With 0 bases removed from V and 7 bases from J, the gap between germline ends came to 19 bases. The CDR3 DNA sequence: TGTGCCAGCAGTGAAGCGCTAAAAACGTTATGGGTTAATGAGCAGTTCTTC. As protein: CASSEALKTLWVNEQFF.

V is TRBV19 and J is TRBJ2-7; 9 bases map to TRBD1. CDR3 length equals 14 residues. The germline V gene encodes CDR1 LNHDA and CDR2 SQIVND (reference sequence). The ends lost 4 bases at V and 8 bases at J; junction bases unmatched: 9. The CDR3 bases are TGTGCCAGTAGTACCGGGACAGGGTTGTTACAGCAGTACTTC. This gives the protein CASSTGTGLLQQYF.

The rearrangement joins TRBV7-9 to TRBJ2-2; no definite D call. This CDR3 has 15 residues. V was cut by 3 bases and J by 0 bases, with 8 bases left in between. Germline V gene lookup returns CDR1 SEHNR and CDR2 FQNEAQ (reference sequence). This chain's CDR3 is CASSFMAANTGELFF. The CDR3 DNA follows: TGTGCCAGCAGCTTCATGGCGGCGAACACCGGGGAGCTGTTTTTT. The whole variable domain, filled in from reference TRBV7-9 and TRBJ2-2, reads DTGVSQNPRHKITKRGQNVTFRCDPISEHNRLYWYRQTLGQGPEFLTYFQNEAQLEKSRLLSDRFSAERPKGSFSTLEIQRTEQGDSAMYLCASSFMAANTGELFFGEGSRLTVL.

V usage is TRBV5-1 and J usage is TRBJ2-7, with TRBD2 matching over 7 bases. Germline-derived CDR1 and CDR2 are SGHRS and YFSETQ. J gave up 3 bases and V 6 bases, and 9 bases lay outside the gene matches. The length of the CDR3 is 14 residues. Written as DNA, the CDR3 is TGCGCCAGCAAGCTCGACGCGGGGGACTACGAGCAGTACTTC. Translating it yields CASKLDAGDYEQYF.

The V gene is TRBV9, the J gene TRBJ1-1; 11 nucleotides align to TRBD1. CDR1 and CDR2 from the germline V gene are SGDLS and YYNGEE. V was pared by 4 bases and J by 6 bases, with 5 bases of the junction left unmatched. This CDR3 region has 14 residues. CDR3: CASSPGTGGSEAFF. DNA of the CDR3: TGTGCCAGCAGCCCAGGGACAGGGGGTTCTGAAGCTTTCTTT.

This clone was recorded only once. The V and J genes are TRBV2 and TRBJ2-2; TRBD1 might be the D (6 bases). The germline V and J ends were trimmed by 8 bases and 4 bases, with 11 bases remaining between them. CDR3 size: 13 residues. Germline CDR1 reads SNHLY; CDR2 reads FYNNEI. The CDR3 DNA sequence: TGTGCCAGCTGCGGACAGTTCACCGGGGAGCTGTTTTTT. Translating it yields CASCGQFTGELFF.

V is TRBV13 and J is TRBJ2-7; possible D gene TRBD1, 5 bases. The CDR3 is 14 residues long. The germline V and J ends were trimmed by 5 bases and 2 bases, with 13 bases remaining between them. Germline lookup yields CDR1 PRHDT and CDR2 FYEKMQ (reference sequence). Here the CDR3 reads CASSTQGSPYEQYF. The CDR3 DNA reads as TGTGCCAGCAGCACCCAGGGTAGCCCCTACGAGCAGTACTTC.

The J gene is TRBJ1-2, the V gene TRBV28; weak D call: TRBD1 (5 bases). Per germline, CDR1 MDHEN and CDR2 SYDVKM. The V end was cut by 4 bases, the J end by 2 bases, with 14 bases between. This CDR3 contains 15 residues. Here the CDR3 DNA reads TGTGCCAGCAGTTCCGGAGGGACGGCGAACTATGGCTACACCTTC. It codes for CASSSGGTANYGYTF.

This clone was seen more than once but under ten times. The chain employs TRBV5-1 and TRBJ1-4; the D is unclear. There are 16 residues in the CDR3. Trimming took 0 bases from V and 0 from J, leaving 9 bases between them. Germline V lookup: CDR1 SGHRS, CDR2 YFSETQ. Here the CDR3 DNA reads TGCGCCAGCAGCTTGGGGGGAAGGGCAACTAATGAAAAACTGTTTTTT. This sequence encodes CASSLGGRATNEKLFF.

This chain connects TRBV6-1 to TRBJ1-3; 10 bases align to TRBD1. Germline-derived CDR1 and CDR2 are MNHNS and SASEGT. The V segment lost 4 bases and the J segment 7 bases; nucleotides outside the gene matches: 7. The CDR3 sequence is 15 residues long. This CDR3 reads CASSGDRGLVNTIYF. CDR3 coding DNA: TGTGCCAGCAGTGGCGACAGGGGGCTTGTGAACACCATATATTTT.

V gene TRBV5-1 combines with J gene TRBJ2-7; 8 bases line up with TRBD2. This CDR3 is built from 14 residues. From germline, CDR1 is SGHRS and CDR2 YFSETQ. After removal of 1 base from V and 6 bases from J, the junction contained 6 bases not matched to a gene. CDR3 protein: CASSLTSGSFEQYF. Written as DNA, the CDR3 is TGCGCCAGCAGCTTGACCAGCGGGAGTTTCGAGCAGTACTTC.

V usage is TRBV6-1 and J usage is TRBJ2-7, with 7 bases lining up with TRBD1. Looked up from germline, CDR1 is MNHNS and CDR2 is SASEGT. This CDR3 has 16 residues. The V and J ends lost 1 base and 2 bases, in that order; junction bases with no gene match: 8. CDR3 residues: CASSEGVGTATYEQYF. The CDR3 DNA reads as TGTGCCAGCAGTGAAGGGGTCGGGACAGCGACCTACGAGCAGTACTTC.